This T cell receptor beta chain was recovered during a study of cytomegalovirus exposure and HLA in healthy donors. The V gene lost 4 bases and the J gene lost 10 bases, with 8 bases spanning the gap. CDR1 and CDR2 from the germline V gene are MNHEY and SMNVEV (reference sequence). The CDR3 has 12 residues. Primers for the PCR totalled 60 Vbeta and 13 Jbeta. Sequencing used immunoSEQ multiplex PCR; TCRdb keeps in-frame clones, though not all of them. The sample holds 130,000 or so clones; around 70% are singletons and the top ten take 5.5% to 7%. This clone was observed a few times. This chain joins TRBV27 and TRBJ1-6, with D maybe TRBD1 (6 bases). This sequence was found in a middle-aged man in good health and CMV-seropositive. The specimen sequenced was PBMCs. The CDR3, as DNA: TGTGCCAGCAGTTCACAGGGATCACCCCTCCACTTT. It yields the protein CASSSQGSPLHF.